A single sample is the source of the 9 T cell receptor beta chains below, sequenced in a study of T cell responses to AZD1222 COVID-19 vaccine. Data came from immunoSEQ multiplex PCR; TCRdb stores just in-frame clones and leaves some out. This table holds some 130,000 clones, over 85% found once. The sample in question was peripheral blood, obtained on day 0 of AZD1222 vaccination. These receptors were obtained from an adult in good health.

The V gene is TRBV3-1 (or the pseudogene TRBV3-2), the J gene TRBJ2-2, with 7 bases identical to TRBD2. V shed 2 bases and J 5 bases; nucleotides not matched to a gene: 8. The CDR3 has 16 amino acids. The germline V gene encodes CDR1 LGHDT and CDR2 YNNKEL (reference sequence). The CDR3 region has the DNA TGTGCCAGCAGCCAAAACTGGGGACTATGGACCGGGGAGCTGTTTTTT. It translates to CASSQNWGLWTGELFF.

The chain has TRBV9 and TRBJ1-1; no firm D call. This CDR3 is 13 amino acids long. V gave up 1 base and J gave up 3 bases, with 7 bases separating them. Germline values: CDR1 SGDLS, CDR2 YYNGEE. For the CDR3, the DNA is TGTGCCAGCAGCGTATCCGGCCACACTGAAGCTTTCTTT. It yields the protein CASSVSGHTEAFF.

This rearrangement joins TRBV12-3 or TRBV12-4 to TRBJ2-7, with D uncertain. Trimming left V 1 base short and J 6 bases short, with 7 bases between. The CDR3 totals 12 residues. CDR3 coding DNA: TGTGCCAGCAGTTTAGGGGGTCCCGAGCAGTACTTC. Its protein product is CASSLGGPEQYF.

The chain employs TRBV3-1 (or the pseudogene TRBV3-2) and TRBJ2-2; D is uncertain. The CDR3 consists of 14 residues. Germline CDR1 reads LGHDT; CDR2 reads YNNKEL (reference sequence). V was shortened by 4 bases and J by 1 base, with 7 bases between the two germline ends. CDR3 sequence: CASSPRVNTGELFF. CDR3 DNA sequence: TGTGCCAGCAGCCCCCGGGTGAACACCGGGGAGCTGTTTTTT.

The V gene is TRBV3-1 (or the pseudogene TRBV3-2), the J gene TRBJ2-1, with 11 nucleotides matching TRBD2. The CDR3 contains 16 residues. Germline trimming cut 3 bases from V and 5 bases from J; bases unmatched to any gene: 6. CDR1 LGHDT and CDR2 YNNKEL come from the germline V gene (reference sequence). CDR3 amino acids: CASSQTLAGAHNEQFF. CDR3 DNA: TGTGCCAGCAGCCAGACACTAGCGGGGGCGCACAATGAGCAGTTCTTC.

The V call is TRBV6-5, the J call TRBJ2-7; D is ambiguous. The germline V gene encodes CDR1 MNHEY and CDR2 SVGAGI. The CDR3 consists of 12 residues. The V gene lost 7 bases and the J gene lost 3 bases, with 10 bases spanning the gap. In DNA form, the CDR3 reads TGTGCCAGCATTCTAGACGGCTACGAGCAGTACTTC. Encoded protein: CASILDGYEQYF.

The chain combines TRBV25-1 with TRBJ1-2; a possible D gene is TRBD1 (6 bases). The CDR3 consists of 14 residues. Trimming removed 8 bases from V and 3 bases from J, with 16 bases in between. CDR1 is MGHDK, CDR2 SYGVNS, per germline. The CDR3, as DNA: TGTGCCAGCGGGGATGGGGGGCGCGACTATGGCTACACCTTC. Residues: CASGDGGRDYGYTF.

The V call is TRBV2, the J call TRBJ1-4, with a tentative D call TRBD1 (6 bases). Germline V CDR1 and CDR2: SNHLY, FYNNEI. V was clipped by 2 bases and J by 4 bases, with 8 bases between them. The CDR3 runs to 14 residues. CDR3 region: CASSELDSNEKLFF. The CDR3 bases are TGTGCCAGCAGTGAACTGGACAGTAATGAAAAACTGTTTTTT.

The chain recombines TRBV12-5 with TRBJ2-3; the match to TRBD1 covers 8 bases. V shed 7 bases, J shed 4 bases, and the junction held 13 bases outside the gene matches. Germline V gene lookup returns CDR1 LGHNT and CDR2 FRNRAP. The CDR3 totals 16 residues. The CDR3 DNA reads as TGTGCTAGTGCCTACCCCGGACAGGGAAACTCAGATACGCAGTATTTT. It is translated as CASAYPGQGNSDTQYF.